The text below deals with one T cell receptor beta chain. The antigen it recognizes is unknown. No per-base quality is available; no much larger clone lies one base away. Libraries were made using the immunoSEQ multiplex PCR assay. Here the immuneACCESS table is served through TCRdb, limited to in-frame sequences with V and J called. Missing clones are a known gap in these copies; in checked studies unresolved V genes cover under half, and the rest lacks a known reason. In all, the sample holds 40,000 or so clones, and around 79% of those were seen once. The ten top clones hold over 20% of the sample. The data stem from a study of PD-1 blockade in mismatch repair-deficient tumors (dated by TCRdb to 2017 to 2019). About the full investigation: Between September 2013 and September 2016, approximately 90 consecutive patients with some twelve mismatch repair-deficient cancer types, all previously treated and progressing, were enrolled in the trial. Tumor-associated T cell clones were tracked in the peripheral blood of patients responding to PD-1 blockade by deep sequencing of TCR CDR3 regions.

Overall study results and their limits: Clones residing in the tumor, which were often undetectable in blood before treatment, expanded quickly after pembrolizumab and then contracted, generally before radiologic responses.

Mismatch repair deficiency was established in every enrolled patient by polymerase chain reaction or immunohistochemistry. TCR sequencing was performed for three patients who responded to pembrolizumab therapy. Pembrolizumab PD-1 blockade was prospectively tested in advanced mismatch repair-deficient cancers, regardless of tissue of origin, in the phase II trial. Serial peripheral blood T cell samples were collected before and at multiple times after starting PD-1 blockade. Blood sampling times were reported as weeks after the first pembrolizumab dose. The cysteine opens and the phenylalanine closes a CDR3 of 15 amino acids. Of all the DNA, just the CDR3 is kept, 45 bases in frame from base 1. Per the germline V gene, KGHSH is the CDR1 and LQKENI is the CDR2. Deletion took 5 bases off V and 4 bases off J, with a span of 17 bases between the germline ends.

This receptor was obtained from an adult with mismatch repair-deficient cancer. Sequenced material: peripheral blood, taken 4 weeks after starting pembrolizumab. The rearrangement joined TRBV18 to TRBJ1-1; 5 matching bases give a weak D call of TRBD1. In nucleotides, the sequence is TGTGCCAGCTCAGAGAGAAACAGGATGGTCACTGAAGCTTTCTTT. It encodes CASSERNRMVTEAFF.